What follows describes a single TCR beta chain. Profiled with immunoSEQ multiplex PCR; TCRdb holds only in-frame clones, not every one. Altogether about 200,000 clones are present, approximately 91% being singletons, with the ten largest covering roughly 6.2%. The sample comes from a study of blood T cell repertoires in COVID-19. Study in general: The analysed material was cDNA or gDNA that came from T cells, B-cell-depleted T cells, or PBMCs.

Germline V gives CDR1 LNHDA, CDR2 SQIVND (reference sequence). CDR3 length: 15 amino acids. The V and J ends lost 1 base and 5 bases respectively, with 14 bases between them. The genes are TRBV19 and TRBJ1-1, with D possibly matching TRBD1 (5 bases). This clonotype was sampled from a woman aged 40 to 50 who had recovered from COVID-19. Source material: peripheral blood. Here the CDR3 reads CASSIGRVIGTEAFF. Written as DNA, the CDR3 is TGTGCCAGTAGTATAGGCAGGGTGATCGGAACTGAAGCTTTCTTT.